Below, 28 T cell receptor beta chains from the same sample are listed, as sequenced in a study of T-cell memory formation after mild COVID-19. TCRdb itself ran the 5' RACE reads through MiXCR, one entry per CDR3 protein. The data contain about 320,000 distinct CDR3 sequences, around 15% of them singletons. The sequencing input was PBMCs or a T cell subset sorted from them (not recorded which). Every receptor here comes from a man younger than 35 who had mild COVID-19 (a few samples of this study predate the infection). Cell type and time point are not known.

The chain employs TRBV27 and TRBJ2-1; D might be TRBD2 (7 bases). This CDR3 contains 12 residues. V dropped 9 bases and J dropped 8 bases, with 14 bases sitting between them. Per germline, CDR1 MNHEY and CDR2 SMNVEV (reference sequence). CDR3 sequence reads: CASQRGAHEQFF. The DNA of the CDR3 is TGTGCCAGTCAACGGGGGGCGCATGAGCAGTTCTTC.

This clonotype was picked up many times. The V and J genes are TRBV5-1 and TRBJ2-1, with D perhaps TRBD1 (5 bases). The V gene's germline CDR1 is SGHRS and CDR2 YFSETQ. Trimming took off 6 bases at V and 8 bases at J, with 15 bases between the two ends. The CDR3 runs to 13 residues. The CDR3 here is CASKGAGWDEQFF. CDR3 DNA: TGCGCCAGCAAGGGCGCAGGGTGGGATGAGCAGTTCTTC.

At least ten counts were recorded for this clonotype. The chain employs TRBV7-9 and TRBJ2-3; 7 bases match TRBD1. Germline V gene lookup returns CDR1 SEHNR and CDR2 FQNEAQ (reference sequence). The CDR3 totals 13 residues. V was pared by 6 bases and J by 6 bases, with 6 bases of the junction left unmatched. In nucleotides, the CDR3 is TGTGCCAGCAGTTTGGGCAGGGGGGATACGCAGTATTTT. Translated: CASSLGRGDTQYF.

The rearrangement uses TRBV5-1 and TRBJ1-6; the D is unclear. This CDR3 comprises 15 residues. The germline V gene encodes CDR1 SGHRS and CDR2 YFSETQ. Trimming took off 2 bases at V and 9 bases at J, with 15 bases between the two ends. CDR3 amino acids: CASSFAPEEGSPLHF. As DNA, the CDR3 is TGCGCCAGCAGCTTTGCCCCGGAGGAAGGTTCACCCCTCCACTTT.

This clonotype was counted between two and nine times. The V and J genes are TRBV20-1 and TRBJ1-2; TRBD1 aligns across 7 bases. J lost 5 bases, V lost 0 bases, and 12 bases had no gene match. CDR1 is DFQATT, CDR2 SNEGSKA, per germline (reference sequence). The CDR3 runs to 16 residues. CDR3 sequence reads: CSARDHYGQAGYGYTF. The DNA of the CDR3 is TGCAGTGCTAGAGACCACTACGGACAGGCGGGATATGGCTACACCTTC.

V is TRBV4-1 and J is TRBJ1-1; no firm D call. V lost 2 bases, J lost 3 bases, and 16 bases lay in between. Germline-derived CDR1 and CDR2 are MGHRA and YSYEKL. The CDR3 runs 16 residues. CDR3 DNA: TGCGCCAGCAGCCAAAAGGACGGTGCTCTGGACACTGAAGCTTTCTTT. This sequence encodes CASSQKDGALDTEAFF.

The CDR3 region is CSVEETGAHSGNTIYF. Here the CDR3 DNA reads TGCAGCGTTGAAGAGACAGGCGCCCACTCTGGAAACACCATATATTTT. The gene calls are TRBV29-1 and TRBJ1-3; a weak D match, TRBD1 (6 bases). CDR1 and CDR2 from the germline V gene are SQVTM and ANQGSEA. Trimming took off 0 bases at V and 0 bases at J, with 12 bases between the two ends. CDR3 length: 16 residues.

The V and J genes are TRBV5-6 and TRBJ2-3, with 7 bases identical to TRBD2. Losses at the gene ends were 3 bases for V and 1 base for J; bases not matched to a gene: 5. The CDR3 length is 15 residues. CDR1 is SGHDT and CDR2 is YYEEEE in the germline V gene. CDR3 in amino acids: CASSWKAGGTDTQYF. The CDR3 nucleotides are TGTGCCAGCAGCTGGAAGGCGGGGGGCACAGATACGCAGTATTTT.

This clonotype showed up just a few times. The rearrangement joins TRBV5-1 to TRBJ2-1; D is ambiguous. V was trimmed by 4 bases and J by 5 bases, leaving 13 bases between them. Per the germline V gene, CDR1 is SGHRS and CDR2 is YFSETQ. The CDR3 consists of 14 residues. The CDR3 DNA reads TGCGCCAGCAGCCCGTTGGGCCTAAACAATGAGCAGTTCTTC. Translation: CASSPLGLNNEQFF.

This sequence joins TRBV24-1 and TRBJ2-3, with 12 bases aligning to TRBD2. The CDR3 extends over 15 amino acids. V dropped 9 bases and J dropped 2; count of bases not matched to a gene: 5. Germline values: CDR1 KGHDR, CDR2 SFDVKD. The CDR3 here is CATAASGGATDTQYF. As DNA, the CDR3 is TGTGCCACCGCGGCTAGCGGGGGGGCCACAGATACGCAGTATTTT.

As DNA, the CDR3 is TGCGCCAGCAGCTTGGTAGGACAGGGCATCGGGGAGCTGTTTTTT. This sequence encodes CASSLVGQGIGELFF. This rearrangement joins TRBV5-1 to TRBJ2-2; TRBD1 agrees at 8 bases. Germline trimming cut 0 bases from V and 7 bases from J; bases unmatched to any gene: 5. The CDR3 is 15 residues long. Germline V gene sequence: CDR1 SGHRS, CDR2 YFSETQ.

This chain uses TRBV10-3 with TRBJ1-1; 7 bases line up with TRBD1. Looked up from germline, CDR1 is ENHRY and CDR2 is SYGVKD. V dropped 6 bases and J dropped 1; count of bases not matched to a gene: 8. The CDR3 runs to 15 residues. The CDR3 bases are TGTGCCATCAGCCTACGCTCAGGGGGGAACACTGAAGCTTTCTTT. It yields the protein CAISLRSGGNTEAFF.

This clonotype turned up a few times. The chain is built from TRBV27 and TRBJ2-7; 9 nucleotides agree with TRBD2. V lost 6 bases to trimming and J lost 2 bases; unmatched junction nucleotides: 5. The V gene's germline CDR1 is MNHEY and CDR2 SMNVEV (reference sequence). The length of the CDR3 is 14 residues. CDR3 sequence reads: CASRLLAGAYEQYF. DNA of the CDR3: TGTGCCAGCAGGCTACTAGCGGGTGCCTACGAGCAGTACTTC.

J is TRBJ1-1 and V is TRBV29-1; possible D gene TRBD1, 5 bases. V was pared by 7 bases and J by 2 bases, with 11 bases between. CDR3 length equals 12 residues. CDR1 SQVTM and CDR2 ANQGSEA come from the germline V gene. CDR3 bases: TGCAGCGGTGGGGGGTCTAACACTGAAGCTTTCTTT. Amino acids: CSGGGSNTEAFF.

This clonotype came up a few times. This sequence joins TRBV7-2 and TRBJ1-2; D remains unclear. This CDR3 comprises 12 residues. V shed 7 bases and J shed 8 bases, with 14 bases lying between them. Germline lookup yields CDR1 SGHTA and CDR2 FQGNSA. The CDR3 nucleotides read TGTGCCAGCACCTTCGCGGGTCGCGGCTACACCTTC. This sequence encodes CASTFAGRGYTF.

CDR3 loop: CASSPSRDRVNEQFF. The CDR3 DNA reads TGTGCCAGCTCACCAAGCCGGGACAGGGTCAATGAGCAGTTCTTC. The rearrangement uses TRBV18 and TRBJ2-1; 9 bases map to TRBD1. The CDR3 is made up of 15 amino acids. V trimming: 2 bases; J trimming: 6 bases; junction bases outside the gene matches: 5. Germline V lookup: CDR1 KGHSH, CDR2 LQKENI.

The CDR3 DNA reads as TGTGCCAGCAGTTCCCTGGCAGGAGGGGGCTCTGGGGCCAACGTCCTGACTTTC. As protein: CASSSLAGGGSGANVLTF. The chain employs TRBV6-5 and TRBJ2-6, with D perhaps TRBD1 or TRBD2 (6 bases each). The CDR3 loop spans 18 amino acids. Germline V gene lookup returns CDR1 MNHEY and CDR2 SVGAGI. The ends were cut back, 4 bases at V and 0 bases at J, with 16 bases in the middle.

This clonotype was counted between two and nine times. The chain couples TRBV7-9 to TRBJ2-5; D gene ambiguous. Deletions cut 5 bases from V and 5 bases from J, with 18 bases between. Germline V gene data show CDR1 as SEHNR and CDR2 as FQNEAQ (reference sequence). The CDR3 extends over 15 amino acids. For the CDR3, the DNA is TGTGCCAGCAGCCCGCGACTTGATCAGAGGGAGACCCAGTACTTC. This gives the protein CASSPRLDQRETQYF.

This clonotype was recorded a few times. The gene calls are TRBV7-8 and TRBJ2-3, with TRBD2 matching 9 bases. CDR1 and CDR2 (germline): SGHVS, FQNEAQ. This CDR3 has 17 amino acids. J lost 5 bases, V lost 5 bases, and 14 bases had no gene match. Here the CDR3 DNA reads TGTGCCAGCAGCAGAGGCCTGGCGGGGGGGCCCGTAGATACGCAGTATTTT. This sequence encodes CASSRGLAGGPVDTQYF.

The sample holds a few counts of this clonotype. This chain links TRBV25-1 with TRBJ1-1; D call uncertain. Germline-derived CDR1 and CDR2 are MGHDK and SYGVNS. The V and J ends lost 2 bases and 3 bases respectively, with 7 bases between them. The CDR3 totals 13 residues. The CDR3 sequence: CASSEGVHTEAFF. DNA for the CDR3: TGTGCCAGCAGTGAAGGGGTTCACACTGAAGCTTTCTTT.

The chain combines TRBV7-2 with TRBJ2-3; D is uncertain. Deletions cut 2 bases from V and 5 bases from J, with 8 bases between. From germline, CDR1 is SGHTA and CDR2 FQGNSA. The CDR3 extends over 13 amino acids. The CDR3 loop is CASSLIPLDTQYF. CDR3 DNA sequence: TGTGCCAGCAGCTTAATACCTCTAGATACGCAGTATTTT.

This clonotype was seen repeatedly, ten times or more. V and J are TRBV2 and TRBJ2-1, with TRBD2 as a possible D gene (7 bases). The ends were cut back, 6 bases at V and 8 bases at J, with 11 bases in the middle. Germline CDR1 SNHLY, CDR2 FYNNEI. This CDR3 has 12 residues. CDR3 DNA sequence: TGTGCCAGCAGGAGGGGGGGGGATGAGCAGTTCTTC. It is translated as CASRRGGDEQFF.

In the case of this clonotype: It is unclear where the CDR3 begins or ends on the DNA, so no DNA is shown, and the CDR3 is as TCRdb lists it. This chain connects TRBV4-1 to TRBJ2-1; the table's D call, TRBD2, has no DNA check behind it. Germline values: CDR1 MGHRA, CDR2 YSYEKL. From its first to its last residue, the CDR3 has 16 amino acids. This CDR3 reads CASSGEVGDFGNEQFF.

V is TRBV7-2 and J is TRBJ2-1; TRBD2 matches at 11 bases. With 5 bases clipped from V and 6 bases from J, the junction kept 6 bases outside the gene matches. In germline, CDR1 is SGHTA, CDR2 FQGNSA. This CDR3 contains 15 residues. The CDR3 loop is CASSPTSGAGNEQFF. In DNA form, the CDR3 reads TGTGCCAGCAGCCCGACTAGCGGGGCTGGCAATGAGCAGTTCTTC.

This chain uses TRBV6-6 with TRBJ1-6; perhaps TRBD1 as D (5 bases). V gave up 6 bases and J gave up 4 bases, with 7 bases separating them. Germline CDR1 and CDR2: MNHNY and SVGAGI (reference sequence). The CDR3 loop spans 13 amino acids. Written as DNA, the CDR3 is TGTGCCAGCAGCCAGGGTTATAATTCACCCCTCCACTTT. The encoded protein is CASSQGYNSPLHF.

V usage is TRBV5-1 and J usage is TRBJ1-1; tentative D call: TRBD1 (5 bases). The germline CDR1 and CDR2 sequences are SGHRS and YFSETQ. Deletions cut 1 base from V and 0 bases from J, with 10 bases between. This CDR3 is built from 15 residues. The CDR3 protein is CASSLTDRVNTEAFF. As DNA, the CDR3 is TGCGCCAGCAGCTTGACCGACAGAGTGAACACTGAAGCTTTCTTT. The variable domain in full, completed from reference TRBV5-1 and TRBJ1-1, reads KAGVTQTPRYLIKTRGQQVTLSCSPISGHRSVSWYQQTPGQGLQFLFEYFSETQRNKGNFPGRFSGRQFSNSRSEMNVSTLELGDSALYLCASSLTDRVNTEAFFGQGTRLTVV.

The sample holds a few counts of this clonotype. The chain joins TRBV6-5 to TRBJ2-5, with unresolved D. The CDR3 is 13 residues long. Germline values: CDR1 MNHEY, CDR2 SVGAGI. V dropped 6 bases and J dropped 5 bases, with 13 bases sitting between them. The CDR3 bases are TGTGCCAGCAGGAATCTCGCGCAGGAGACCCAGTACTTC. This encodes CASRNLAQETQYF.

This clonotype was seen a handful of times. The rearrangement links TRBV4-3 to TRBJ2-1; TRBD2 agrees at 9 bases. This CDR3 region has 16 residues. Per germline, CDR1 LGHNA and CDR2 YSLEER. The V segment lost 3 bases and the J segment 6 bases; nucleotides outside the gene matches: 9. This CDR3 reads CASSHGGGAISNEQFF. The CDR3 coding sequence is TGCGCCAGCAGCCATGGCGGGGGGGCGATCTCCAATGAGCAGTTCTTC.